A selection of T cell receptor beta chains follows, all from one sample in a study of OX40 agonist ivuxolimab in advanced cancers. TCRdb keeps only in-frame clones here, not all; method: immunoSEQ multiplex PCR. Of roughly 23,000 clones in the sample, roughly 80% were seen once. The sample in question was CD4+ or CD8+ T cells sorted from blood, obtained in a trial of the OX40 agonist ivuxolimab. These receptors all come from an adult with an advanced solid tumor such as melanoma, head and neck, liver or kidney cancer. Both conserved end residues are part of each CDR3. The D gene is left open where the match is weak. For some rows the clone size is stated as once, few or many, or as a class when expanded; others skip it.

clone size,J gene,D gene,V gene,CDR3 protein,CDR3 DNA
few,TRBJ2-1,.,TRBV4-1,CASSQDPVGEQFF,TGCGCCAGCAGCCAAGATCCAGTCGGAGAGCAGTTCTTC
medium-sized,TRBJ2-7,.,TRBV27,CATQRGGEQYF,TGTGCCACCCAGAGGGGCGGCGAGCAGTACTTC
.,TRBJ2-3,.,TRBV29-1,CSVGGWDTQYF,TGCAGCGTTGGGGGGTGGGATACGCAGTATTTT
.,TRBJ2-5,TRBD1,TRBV28,CASSFGRGITNQETQYF,TGTGCCAGCAGTTTCGGCAGGGGGATCACCAACCAAGAGACCCAGTACTTC
.,TRBJ1-5,.,TRBV27,CASSPVRSRQPQHF,TGTGCCAGCAGTCCGGTTAGGTCCCGGCAGCCCCAGCATTTT
.,TRBJ2-5,.,TRBV7-9,CASSFAGRRSQYF,TGTGCCAGCAGCTTCGCGGGGCGTCGGAGCCAGTACTTC
.,TRBJ2-1,.,TRBV4-1,CASSQSPGANPYNEQFF,TGCGCCAGCAGCCAATCACCAGGGGCTAACCCCTACAATGAGCAGTTCTTC
.,TRBJ1-1,TRBD1,TRBV28,CATTGTDRPEAFF,TGTGCCACCACCGGGACAGATAGGCCTGAAGCTTTCTTT
few,TRBJ1-4,.,TRBV7-9,CASSLGLGTEGEKLFF,TGTGCCAGCAGCTTAGGACTCGGGACCGAGGGGGAAAAACTGTTTTTT
medium-sized,TRBJ2-1,.,TRBV7-9,CASSKGEQGGGDEQFF,TGTGCCAGCAGTAAAGGGGAACAAGGGGGGGGCGATGAGCAGTTCTTC
.,TRBJ2-3,.,TRBV7-2,CASSWTLTDTQYF,TGTGCCAGCAGCTGGACCCTCACAGATACGCAGTATTTT
.,TRBJ1-5,.,TRBV5-6,CASSLGSHQPQHF,TGTGCCAGCAGCTTGGGCAGCCATCAGCCCCAGCATTTT
.,TRBJ2-7,TRBD2,TRBV28,CASSPGTSGIYEQYF,TGTGCCAGCAGTCCCGGGACTAGCGGGATCTACGAGCAGTACTTC
few,TRBJ2-1,TRBD2,TRBV5-1,CASSLETSGTNEQFF,TGCGCCAGCAGCTTGGAGACTAGCGGGACGAATGAGCAGTTCTTC
once,TRBJ2-4,.,TRBV21-1,CASSKGESLAKNIQYF,TGTGCCAGCAGCAAAGGGGAGAGCTTAGCCAAAAACATTCAGTACTTC
.,TRBJ2-1,.,TRBV5-5,CASSLQGWNNEQFF,TGTGCCAGCAGCTTGCAGGGGTGGAACAATGAGCAGTTCTTC
once,TRBJ2-7,.,TRBV13,CASSFSAGNPKEEQYF,TGTGCCAGCAGCTTTAGTGCCGGGAACCCTAAGGAGGAGCAGTACTTC
.,TRBJ2-5,.,TRBV10-3,CAISRTTAPETQYF,TGTGCCATCAGTAGAACGACGGCCCCAGAGACCCAGTACTTC
once,TRBJ2-1,TRBD1,TRBV5-6,CASSLGDRYNEQFF,TGTGCCAGCAGCTTGGGGGACAGGTACAATGAGCAGTTCTTC
.,TRBJ2-7,.,TRBV9,CASSDGDPLGEQYF,TGTGCCAGCAGCGACGGGGACCCCCTGGGCGAGCAGTACTTC
.,TRBJ1-1,.,TRBV27,CASSPGGRGTEAFF,TGTGCCAGCAGCCCAGGAGGTAGGGGCACTGAAGCTTTCTTT
few,TRBJ1-1,.,TRBV6-1,CASTPLEGVTEAFF,TGTGCCAGCACCCCCCTCGAAGGGGTAACTGAAGCTTTCTTT
.,TRBJ2-3,.,TRBV7-2,CASSSLDTQYF,TGTGCCAGCAGCTCCCTAGATACGCAGTATTTT
.,TRBJ2-7,.,TRBV14,CASSQEMYGGEQYF,TGTGCCAGCAGCCAAGAAATGTACGGGGGCGAGCAGTACTTC
few,TRBJ1-1,.,TRBV4-1,CASSQEDGGRAEAFF,TGCGCCAGCAGCCAAGAGGATGGGGGGAGGGCTGAAGCTTTCTTT
few,TRBJ1-2,.,TRBV10-3,CAISESRGQNYGYTF,TGTGCCATCAGTGAGTCTCGGGGACAAAACTATGGCTACACCTTC
.,TRBJ2-6,.,TRBV19,CASSLGPRSSGANVLTF,TGTGCCAGTAGCCTGGGTCCAAGGAGCTCTGGGGCCAACGTCCTGACTTTC
once,TRBJ2-7,.,TRBV28,CASSYFPRRGSYEQYF,TGTGCCAGCAGTTATTTCCCCCGCCGGGGCTCCTACGAGCAGTACTTC